This T cell receptor beta chain was identified in a study of T cells in Graves' hyperthyroidism and ophthalmopathy. Whole-study results and caveats: Blood held most thyroid clonotypes expanded above 0.001 frequency.

Exclusion criteria comprised uncontrolled infection, other autoimmune disease, pregnancy or lactation. This clonotype came up a few times. The target antigen is unknown. CDR1 and CDR2 from the germline V gene are SGDLS and YYNGEE. V lost 4 bases and J lost 3; bases outside the gene matches: 12. The CDR3 spans 17 residues. RNA transcripts served as the template for amplifying TCR beta CDR3 regions. When the TCR CDR3 underwent first-round RT-PCR, the HTBI primer set was used. One entry per CDR3 protein, called by TCRdb with MiXCR from the multiplex PCR reads. The sample has hundreds of thousands of distinct CDR3 sequences, around 20% seen once.

The receptor's source is a woman aged 45-65 years with Graves' hyperthyroidism that later progressed to Graves' ophthalmopathy. Sequencing was carried out using blood. The chain uses TRBV9 and TRBJ1-1; 10 bases match TRBD1. This chain's CDR3 is CASSSSPRDRGDTEAFF. The CDR3 coding sequence is TGTGCCAGCAGCTCCTCTCCCCGGGACAGGGGCGACACTGAAGCTTTCTTT.